These T cell receptor beta chains were read from a single sample in a study of blood T cell repertoires in COVID-19. Assay: immunoSEQ multiplex PCR; the TCRdb copy retains only in-frame clones and omits some. The sample yields 150,000 to 200,000 clones, 90% seen once. The material sequenced was peripheral blood. The receptor set was obtained from a man aged 55 to 70 with active or convalescent COVID-19. The CDR3 runs from the conserved cysteine through the conserved F or W. A D gene is named only where the DNA matches it firmly. The size entry is marked missing in some rows and otherwise reads once, few, many or a size class.

. TRBD2 TRBJ2-7 TRBV30 12 TGTGCCTGGAATAGCGGGAGGGCCGGGCAGTACTTC CAWNSGRAGQYF
. TRBD2 TRBJ2-3 TRBV7-2 18 TGTGCCAGCAGCTTAGAAGCGGCGGGAGGGCCGGGCACAGATACGCAGTATTTT CASSLEAAGGPGTDTQYF
few . TRBJ1-3 TRBV6-5 15 TGTGCCAGCATTAGACAGATTGACTCTGGAAACACCATATATTTT CASIRQIDSGNTIYF
once . TRBJ2-5 TRBV7-9 13 TGTGCCAGCAGCAGCGGACTGCAAGAGACCCAGTACTTC CASSSGLQETQYF
once . TRBJ1-4 TRBV3-1/TRBV3-2 15 TGTGCCAGCAGCCAAGTGGGGCAAGAAAATGAAAAACTGTTTTTT CASSQVGQENEKLFF
. TRBD1 TRBJ1-1 TRBV5-4 15 TGTGCCAGCAGCTTGGGAGGACAGGGGGACACTGAAGCTTTCTTT CASSLGGQGDTEAFF
. TRBD1 TRBJ1-5 TRBV10-2 16 TGCGCCAGCAGTGACCCGGGACAGGGAAGTTATCAGCCCCAGCATTTT CASSDPGQGSYQPQHF
. TRBD2 TRBJ2-2 TRBV10-2 15 TGCGCCAGCAGCGCTGGACTAGCGAACACCGGGGAGCTGTTTTTT CASSAGLANTGELFF
. TRBD1 TRBJ2-7 TRBV4-2 15 TGTGCCAGCAGCCAAGAAGAAGGACAGGGGGGCGAGCAGTACTTC CASSQEEGQGGEQYF
. . TRBJ1-5 TRBV18 13 TGTGCCAGCTCCCCCTCGAGTCAAGCGCCCCAGCATTTT CASSPSSQAPQHF
. . TRBJ1-2 TRBV6-6 13 TGTGCCAGCAACGCCAGGGTTACGTATGGCTACACCTTC CASNARVTYGYTF
. . TRBJ2-7 TRBV27 12 TGTGCCAGCAGTTTACCAGGGGGGGAGCAGTACTTC CASSLPGGEQYF
. . TRBJ1-1 TRBV21-1 18 TGTGCCAGCAGCAAAAGGGATTCGACAGGGGGGTCGGACACTGAAGCTTTCTTT CASSKRDSTGGSDTEAFF
. TRBD1 TRBJ1-5 TRBV18 16 TGTGCCAGCTCACCAGTTGGACAGGGAAATAATCAGCCCCAGCATTTT CASSPVGQGNNQPQHF
. . TRBJ1-4 TRBV2 14 TGTGCCAGCCGGGGGGGGAATTCCTTTGAAAAACTGTTTTTT CASRGGNSFEKLFF
. TRBD2 TRBJ2-3 TRBV7-2 17 TGTGCCAGCAGCTTATTAGGTACTAGCGGGAGGACAGATACGCAGTATTTT CASSLLGTSGRTDTQYF
. . TRBJ1-1 TRBV6-1 13 TGTGCCAGCAGTGAAGCTTTAGTCACTGAAGCTTTCTTT CASSEALVTEAFF
. . TRBJ1-1 TRBV6-6 15 TGTGCCAGCAGTTACTCAAGGACATCGAACACTGAAGCTTTCTTT CASSYSRTSNTEAFF
. TRBD2 TRBJ2-1 TRBV27 17 TGTGCCAGCAGAACCCCCTATGTGACTAGCACAGACAATGAGCAGTTCTTC CASRTPYVTSTDNEQFF
. . TRBJ2-5 TRBV29-1 14 TGCAGCGCTGTAATTCAGGAACGTACAGAGACCCAGTACTTC CSAVIQERTETQYF
. TRBD1 TRBJ2-7 TRBV10-3 14 TGTGCCATCAAGGTGGGACAGGGGGCATACGAGCAGTACTTC CAIKVGQGAYEQYF
. TRBD1 TRBJ1-2 TRBV27 13 TGTGCCAGCAGTTCGGACAGGGGGTACGGCTACACCTTC CASSSDRGYGYTF
. TRBD1 TRBJ1-2 TRBV2 14 TGTGCCAGCAGTGAGAGGGACAGGGTGGCTGGCTACACCTTC CASSERDRVAGYTF